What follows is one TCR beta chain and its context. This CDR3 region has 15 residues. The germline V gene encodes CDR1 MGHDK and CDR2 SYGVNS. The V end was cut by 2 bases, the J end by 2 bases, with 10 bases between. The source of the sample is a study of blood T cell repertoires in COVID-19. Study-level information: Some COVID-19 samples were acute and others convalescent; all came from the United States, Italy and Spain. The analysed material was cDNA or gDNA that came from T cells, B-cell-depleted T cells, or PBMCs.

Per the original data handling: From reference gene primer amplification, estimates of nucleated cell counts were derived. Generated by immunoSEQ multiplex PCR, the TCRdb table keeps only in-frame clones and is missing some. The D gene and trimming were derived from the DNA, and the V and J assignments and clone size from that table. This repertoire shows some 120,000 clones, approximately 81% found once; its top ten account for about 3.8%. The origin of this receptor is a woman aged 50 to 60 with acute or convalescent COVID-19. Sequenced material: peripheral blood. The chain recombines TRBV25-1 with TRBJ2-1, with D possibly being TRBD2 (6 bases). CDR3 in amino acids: CASSEREKPYNEQFF. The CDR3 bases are TGTGCCAGCAGTGAACGGGAGAAGCCCTACAATGAGCAGTTCTTC.